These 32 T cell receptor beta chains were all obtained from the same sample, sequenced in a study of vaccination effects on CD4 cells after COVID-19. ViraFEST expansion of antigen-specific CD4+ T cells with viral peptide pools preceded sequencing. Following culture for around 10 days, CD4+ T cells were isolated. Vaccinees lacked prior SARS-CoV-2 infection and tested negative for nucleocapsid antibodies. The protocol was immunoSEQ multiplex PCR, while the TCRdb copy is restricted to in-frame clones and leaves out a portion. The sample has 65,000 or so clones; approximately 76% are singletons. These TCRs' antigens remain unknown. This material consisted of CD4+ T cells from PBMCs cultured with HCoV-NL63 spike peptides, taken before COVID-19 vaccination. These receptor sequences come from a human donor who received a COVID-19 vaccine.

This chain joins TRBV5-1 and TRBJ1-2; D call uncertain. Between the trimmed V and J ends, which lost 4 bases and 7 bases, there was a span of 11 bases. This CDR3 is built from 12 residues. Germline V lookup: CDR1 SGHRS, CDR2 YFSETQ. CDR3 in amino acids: CASSPSVSGYTF. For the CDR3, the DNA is TGCGCCAGCAGCCCCAGTGTGTCTGGCTACACCTTC. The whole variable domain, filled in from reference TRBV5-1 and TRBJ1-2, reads KAGVTQTPRYLIKTRGQQVTLSCSPISGHRSVSWYQQTPGQGLQFLFEYFSETQRNKGNFPGRFSGRQFSNSRSEMNVSTLELGDSALYLCASSPSVSGYTFGSGTRLTVV.

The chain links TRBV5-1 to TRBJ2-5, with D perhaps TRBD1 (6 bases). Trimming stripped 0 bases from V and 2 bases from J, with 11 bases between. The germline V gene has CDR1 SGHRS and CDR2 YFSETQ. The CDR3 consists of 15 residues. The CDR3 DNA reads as TGCGCCAGCAGCTTGGAGGTTAGGGGGCAAGAGACCCAGTACTTC. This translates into CASSLEVRGQETQYF.

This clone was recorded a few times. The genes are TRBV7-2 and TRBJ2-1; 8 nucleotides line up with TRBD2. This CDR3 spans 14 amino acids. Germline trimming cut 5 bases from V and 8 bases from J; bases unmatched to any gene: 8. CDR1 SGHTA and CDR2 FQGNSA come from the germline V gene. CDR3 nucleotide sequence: TGTGCCAGCAGCCAAAGCGGGGGCGTTTATGAGCAGTTCTTC. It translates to CASSQSGGVYEQFF. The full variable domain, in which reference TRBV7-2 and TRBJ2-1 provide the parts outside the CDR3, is GAGVSQSPSNKVTEKGKDVELRCDPISGHTALYWYRQSLGQGLEFLIYFQGNSAPDKSGLPSDRFSAERTGGSVSTLTIQRTQQEDSAVYLCASSQSGGVYEQFFGPGTRLTVL.

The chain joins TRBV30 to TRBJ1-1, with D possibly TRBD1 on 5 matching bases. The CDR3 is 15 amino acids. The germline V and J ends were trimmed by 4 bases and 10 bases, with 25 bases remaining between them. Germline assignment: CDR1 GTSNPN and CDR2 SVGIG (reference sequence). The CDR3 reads CAWKLQSGEWGGAFF. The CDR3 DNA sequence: TGTGCCTGGAAGTTGCAGAGCGGGGAATGGGGGGGAGCTTTCTTT. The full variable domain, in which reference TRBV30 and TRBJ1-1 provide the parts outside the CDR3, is SQTIHQWPATLVQPVGSPLSLECTVEGTSNPNLYWYRQAAGRGLQLLFYSVGIGQISSEVPQNLSASRPQDRQFILSSKKLLLSDSGFYLCAWKLQSGEWGGAFFGQGTRLTVV.

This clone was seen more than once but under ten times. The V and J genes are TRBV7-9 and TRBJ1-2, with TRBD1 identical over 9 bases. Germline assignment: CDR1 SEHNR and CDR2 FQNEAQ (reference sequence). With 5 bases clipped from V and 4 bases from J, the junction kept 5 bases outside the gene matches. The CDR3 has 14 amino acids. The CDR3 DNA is TGTGCCAGCAGCCCGGGACAGGGTTTCTATGGCTACACCTTC. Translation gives CASSPGQGFYGYTF.

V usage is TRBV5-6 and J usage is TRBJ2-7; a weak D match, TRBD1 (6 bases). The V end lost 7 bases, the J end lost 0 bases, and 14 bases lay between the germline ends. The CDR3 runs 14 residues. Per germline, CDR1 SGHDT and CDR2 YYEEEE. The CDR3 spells CASCGQGSSYEQYV. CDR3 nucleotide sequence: TGTGCCAGCTGTGGGCAGGGGAGCTCCTACGAGCAGTACGTC.

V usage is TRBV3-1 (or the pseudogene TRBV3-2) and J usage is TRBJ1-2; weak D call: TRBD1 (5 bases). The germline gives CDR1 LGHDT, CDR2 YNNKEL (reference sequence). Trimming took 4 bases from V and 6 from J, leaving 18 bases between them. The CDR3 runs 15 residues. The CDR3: CASSPPAGGRNGYTF. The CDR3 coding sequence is TGTGCCAGCAGCCCACCGGCGGGGGGTCGGAATGGCTACACCTTC.

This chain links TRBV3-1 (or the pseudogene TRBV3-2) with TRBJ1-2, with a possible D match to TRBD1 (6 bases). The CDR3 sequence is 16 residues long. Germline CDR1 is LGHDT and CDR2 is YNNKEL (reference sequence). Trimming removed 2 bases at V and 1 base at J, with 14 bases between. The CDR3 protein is CASSQSYWTDNYGYTF. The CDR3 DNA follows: TGTGCCAGCAGCCAATCTTATTGGACAGATAACTATGGCTACACCTTC.

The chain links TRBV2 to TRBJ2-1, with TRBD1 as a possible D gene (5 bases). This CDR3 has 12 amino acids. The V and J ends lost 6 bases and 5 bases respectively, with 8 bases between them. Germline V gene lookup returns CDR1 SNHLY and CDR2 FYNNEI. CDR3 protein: CASSVTDNEQFF. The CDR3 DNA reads TGTGCCAGCAGCGTGACAGACAATGAGCAGTTCTTC.

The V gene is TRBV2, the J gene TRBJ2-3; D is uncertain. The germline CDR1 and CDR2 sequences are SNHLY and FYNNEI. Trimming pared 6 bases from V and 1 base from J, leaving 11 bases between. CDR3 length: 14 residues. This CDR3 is CASRVGPGTDTQYF. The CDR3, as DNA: TGTGCCAGCAGGGTAGGTCCGGGCACAGATACGCAGTATTTT.

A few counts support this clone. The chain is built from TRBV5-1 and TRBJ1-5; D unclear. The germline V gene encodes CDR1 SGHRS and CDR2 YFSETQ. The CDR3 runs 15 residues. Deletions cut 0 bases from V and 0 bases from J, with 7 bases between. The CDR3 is CASSLDSFSNQPQHF. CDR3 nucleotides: TGCGCCAGCAGCTTGGACAGTTTTAGCAATCAGCCCCAGCATTTT. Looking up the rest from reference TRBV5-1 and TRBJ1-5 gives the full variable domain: KAGVTQTPRYLIKTRGQQVTLSCSPISGHRSVSWYQQTPGQGLQFLFEYFSETQRNKGNFPGRFSGRQFSNSRSEMNVSTLELGDSALYLCASSLDSFSNQPQHFGDGTRLSIL.

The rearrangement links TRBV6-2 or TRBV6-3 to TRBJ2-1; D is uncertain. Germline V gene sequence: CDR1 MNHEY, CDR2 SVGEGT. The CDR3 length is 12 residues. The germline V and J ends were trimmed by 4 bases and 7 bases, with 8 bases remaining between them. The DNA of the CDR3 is TGTGCCAGCAGTTTGAGTGGGAATGAGCAGTTCTTC. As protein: CASSLSGNEQFF.

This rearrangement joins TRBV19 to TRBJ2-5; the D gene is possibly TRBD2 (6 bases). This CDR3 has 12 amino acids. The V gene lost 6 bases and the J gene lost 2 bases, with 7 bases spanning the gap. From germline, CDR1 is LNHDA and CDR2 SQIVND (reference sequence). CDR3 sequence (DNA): TGTGCCAGTAGGGGAGGTCAAGAGACCCAGTACTTC. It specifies CASRGGQETQYF.

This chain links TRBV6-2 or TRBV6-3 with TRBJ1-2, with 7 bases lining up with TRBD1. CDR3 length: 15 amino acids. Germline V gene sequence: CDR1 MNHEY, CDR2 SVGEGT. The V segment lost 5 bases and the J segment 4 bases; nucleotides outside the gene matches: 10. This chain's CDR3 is CASSDGQAGGYGYTF. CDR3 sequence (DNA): TGTGCCAGCAGTGATGGACAGGCGGGAGGCTATGGCTACACCTTC.

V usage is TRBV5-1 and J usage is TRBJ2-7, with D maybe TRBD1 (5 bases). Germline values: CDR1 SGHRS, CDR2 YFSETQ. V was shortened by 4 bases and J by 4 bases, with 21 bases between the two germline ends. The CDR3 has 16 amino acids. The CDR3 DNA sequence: TGCGCCAGCAGCCCCGACCTCAAGACAGCTCCTTACGAGCAGTACGTC. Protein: CASSPDLKTAPYEQYV.

For the CDR3, the DNA is TGTGCCAGCAGCTACTCTATGAACACTGAAGCTTTCTTT. It is translated as CASSYSMNTEAFF. The V call is TRBV7-3, the J call TRBJ1-1, with unresolved D. The V gene lost 4 bases and the J gene lost 0 bases, with 6 bases spanning the gap. The length of the CDR3 is 13 residues. The germline V gene has CDR1 SGHTA and CDR2 FQGTGA.

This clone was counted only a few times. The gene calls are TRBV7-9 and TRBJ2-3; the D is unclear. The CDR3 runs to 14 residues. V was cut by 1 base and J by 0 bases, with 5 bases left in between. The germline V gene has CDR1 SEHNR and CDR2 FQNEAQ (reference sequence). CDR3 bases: TGTGCCAGCAGCTTAGTAGGTAGCACAGATACGCAGTATTTT. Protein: CASSLVGSTDTQYF.

The CDR3 DNA is TGTGCCAGCAGAAAGAACCGGGACCACAATCAGCCCCAGCATTTT. Its translation is CASRKNRDHNQPQHF. The chain is built from TRBV28 and TRBJ1-5, with D possibly being TRBD1 (5 bases). CDR1 is MDHEN, CDR2 SYDVKM, per germline. The CDR3 loop spans 15 amino acids. V was clipped by 6 bases and J by 3 bases, with 15 bases between them.

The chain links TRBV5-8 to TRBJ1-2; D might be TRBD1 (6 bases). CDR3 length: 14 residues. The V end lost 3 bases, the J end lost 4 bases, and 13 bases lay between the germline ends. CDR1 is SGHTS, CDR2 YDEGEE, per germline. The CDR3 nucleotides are TGTGCCAGCAGCTCGTACACAGGGTCCTATGGCTACACCTTC. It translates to CASSSYTGSYGYTF. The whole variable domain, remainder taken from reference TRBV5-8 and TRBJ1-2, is EAGVTQSPTHLIKTRGQQATLRCSPISGHTSVYWYQQALGLGLQFLLWYDEGEERNRGNFPPRFSGRQFPNYSSELNVNALELEDSALYLCASSSYTGSYGYTFGSGTRLTVV.

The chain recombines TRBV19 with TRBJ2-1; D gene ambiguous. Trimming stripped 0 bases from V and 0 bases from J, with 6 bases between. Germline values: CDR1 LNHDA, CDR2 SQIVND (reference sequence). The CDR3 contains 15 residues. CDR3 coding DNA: TGTGCCAGTAGTATAGACAGGAGCTCCTACAATGAGCAGTTCTTC. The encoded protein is CASSIDRSSYNEQFF.

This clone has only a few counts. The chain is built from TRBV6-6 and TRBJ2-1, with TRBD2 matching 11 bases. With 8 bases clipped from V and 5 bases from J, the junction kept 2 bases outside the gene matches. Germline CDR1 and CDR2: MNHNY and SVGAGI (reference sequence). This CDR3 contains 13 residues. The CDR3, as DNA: TGTGCCAGCCGACTAGCGGGGAACAATGAGCAGTTCTTC. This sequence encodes CASRLAGNNEQFF.

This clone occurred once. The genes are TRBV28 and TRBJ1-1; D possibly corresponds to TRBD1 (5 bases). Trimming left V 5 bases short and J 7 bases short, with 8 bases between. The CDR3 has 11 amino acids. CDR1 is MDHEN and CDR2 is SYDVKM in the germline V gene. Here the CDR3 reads CASSPRGEAFF. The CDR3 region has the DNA TGTGCCAGCAGTCCGAGGGGTGAAGCTTTCTTT.

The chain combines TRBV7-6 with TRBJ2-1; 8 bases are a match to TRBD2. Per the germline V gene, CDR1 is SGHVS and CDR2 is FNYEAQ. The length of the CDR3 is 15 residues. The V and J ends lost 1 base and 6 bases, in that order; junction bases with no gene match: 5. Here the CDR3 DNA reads TGTGCCAGCAGCTTAGGCGGGGGGAGGTCCAATGAGCAGTTCTTC. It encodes CASSLGGGRSNEQFF.

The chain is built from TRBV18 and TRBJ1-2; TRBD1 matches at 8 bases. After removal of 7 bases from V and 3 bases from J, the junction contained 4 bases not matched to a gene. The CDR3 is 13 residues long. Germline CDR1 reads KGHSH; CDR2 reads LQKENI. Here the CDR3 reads CASLLTGDYGYTF. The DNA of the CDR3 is TGTGCCAGCTTGTTGACAGGGGACTATGGCTACACCTTC.

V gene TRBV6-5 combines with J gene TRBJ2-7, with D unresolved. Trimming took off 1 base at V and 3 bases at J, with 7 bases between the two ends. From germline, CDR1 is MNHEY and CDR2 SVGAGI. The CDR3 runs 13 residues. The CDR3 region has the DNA TGTGCCAGCAGTTACTTGCCCCTCTACGAGCAGTACGTC. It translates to CASSYLPLYEQYV.

The CDR3 DNA is TGTGCCACCAGTGATGGGGGTTCTGGAAACACCATATATTTT. It translates to CATSDGGSGNTIYF. J is TRBJ1-3 and V is TRBV24-1; maybe TRBD1 (5 bases). Trimming took off 3 bases at V and 1 base at J, with 6 bases between the two ends. The CDR3 sequence is 14 residues long. The germline V gene has CDR1 KGHDR and CDR2 SFDVKD.

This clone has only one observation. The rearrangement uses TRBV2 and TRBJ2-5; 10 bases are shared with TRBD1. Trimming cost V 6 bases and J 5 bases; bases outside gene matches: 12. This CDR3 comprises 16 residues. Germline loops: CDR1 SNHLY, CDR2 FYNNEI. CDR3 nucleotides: TGTGCCAGCAGCAAAGGACAGGGGGTTTTTCAGGAGACCCAGTACTTC. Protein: CASSKGQGVFQETQYF.

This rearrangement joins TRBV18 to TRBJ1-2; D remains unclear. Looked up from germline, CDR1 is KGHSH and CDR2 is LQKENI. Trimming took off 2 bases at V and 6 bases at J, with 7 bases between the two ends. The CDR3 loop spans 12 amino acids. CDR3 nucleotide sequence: TGTGCCAGCTCACCAGATGGGGATGGCTACACCTTC. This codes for CASSPDGDGYTF.

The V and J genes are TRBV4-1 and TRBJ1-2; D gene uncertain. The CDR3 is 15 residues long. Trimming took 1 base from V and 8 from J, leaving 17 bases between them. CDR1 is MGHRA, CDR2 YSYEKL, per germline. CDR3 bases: TGCGCCAGCAGCCAAGGTTACGGACTTCGAGAGGGCTACACCTTC. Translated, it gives CASSQGYGLREGYTF.

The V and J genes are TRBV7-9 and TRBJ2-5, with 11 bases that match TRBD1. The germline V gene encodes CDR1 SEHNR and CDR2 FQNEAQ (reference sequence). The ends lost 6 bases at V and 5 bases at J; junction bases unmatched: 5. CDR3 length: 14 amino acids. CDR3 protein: CASRRTGGGETQYF. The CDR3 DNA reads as TGTGCCAGCAGGAGGACAGGGGGCGGGGAGACCCAGTACTTC.

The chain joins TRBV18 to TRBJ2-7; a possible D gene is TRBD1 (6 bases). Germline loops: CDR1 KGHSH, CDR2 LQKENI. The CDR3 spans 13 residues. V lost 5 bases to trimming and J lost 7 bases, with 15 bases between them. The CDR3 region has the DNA TGTGCCAGCTCAGAACAGGGCGCAGGGGAGCAGTACGTC. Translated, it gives CASSEQGAGEQYV.

The CDR3 DNA follows: TGTGCCAGCTCCTACTTAGACGCGTACCAAGAGACCCAGTACTTC. Protein: CASSYLDAYQETQYF. V gene TRBV18 combines with J gene TRBJ2-5; no reliable D call. Germline CDR1 is KGHSH and CDR2 is LQKENI. The germline V and J ends were trimmed by 6 bases and 0 bases, with 14 bases remaining between them. CDR3 length: 15 residues.